This paragraph reports one T cell receptor (beta chain). The target antigen is unknown. The length of the CDR3 is 13 residues. Trimming took off 6 bases at V and 3 bases at J, with 11 bases between the two ends. Germline CDR1 is MDHEN and CDR2 is SYDVKM. Sequencing was performed with immunoSEQ multiplex PCR; in TCRdb, only in-frame clones are kept and a portion is missing. The data contain about 98,000 clones, over 85% of them singletons. This record belongs to a study of PD-1 blockade in classical Hodgkin lymphoma. Overall study: Intravenous infusions of nivolumab 3 mg/kg reached patients every 2 weeks.

Study-wide points: Baseline TCR diversity was reportedly lower in newly diagnosed patients than in healthy donors. It was reported as lower still in relapsed/refractory patients. Some patients started nivolumab under 1 year after ASCT, and they were excluded. Repertoire differences have undefined causes, possibly disease activity or prior therapy.

Relapses following autologous stem cell transplantation were seen in all patients, with brentuximab vedotin exposure varying. Specimen: peripheral blood mononuclear cells (PBMCs), collected at baseline. The receptor's source is a human donor with classical Hodgkin lymphoma. The V gene is TRBV28, the J gene TRBJ1-2; D remains unclear. The CDR3 here is CASSLPGYYGYTF. CDR3 nucleotide sequence: TGTGCCAGCAGCCTACCCGGGTACTATGGCTACACCTTC.